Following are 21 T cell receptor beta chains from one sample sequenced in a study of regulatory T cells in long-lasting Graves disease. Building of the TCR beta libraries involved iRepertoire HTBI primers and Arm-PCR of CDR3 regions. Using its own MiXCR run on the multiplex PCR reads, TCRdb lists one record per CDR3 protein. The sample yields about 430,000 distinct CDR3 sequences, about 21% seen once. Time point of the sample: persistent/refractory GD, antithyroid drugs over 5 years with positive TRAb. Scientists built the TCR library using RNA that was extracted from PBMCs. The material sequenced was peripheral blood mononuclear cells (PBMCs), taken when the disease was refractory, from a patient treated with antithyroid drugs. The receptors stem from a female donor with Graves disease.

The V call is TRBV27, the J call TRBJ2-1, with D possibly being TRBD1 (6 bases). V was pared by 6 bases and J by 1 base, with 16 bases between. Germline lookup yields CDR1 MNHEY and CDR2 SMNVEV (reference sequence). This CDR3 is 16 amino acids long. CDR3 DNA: TGTGCCAGCAGCCCAACAGGGTGGGGGTCCTACAATGAGCAGTTCTTC. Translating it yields CASSPTGWGSYNEQFF.

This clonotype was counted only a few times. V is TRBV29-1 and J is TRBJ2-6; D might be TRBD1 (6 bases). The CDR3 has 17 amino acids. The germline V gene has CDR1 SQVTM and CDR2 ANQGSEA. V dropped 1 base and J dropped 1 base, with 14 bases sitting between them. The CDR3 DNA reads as TGCAGCGTTGAAGCCGCCGGACAGCCTTCTGGGGCCAACGTCCTGACTTTC. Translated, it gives CSVEAAGQPSGANVLTF. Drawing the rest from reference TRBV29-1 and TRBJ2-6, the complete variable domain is SAVISQKPSRDICQRGTSLTIQCQVDSQVTMMFWYRQQPGQSLTLIATANQGSEATYESGFVIDKFPISRPNLTFSTLTVSNMSPEDSSIYLCSVEAAGQPSGANVLTFGAGSRLTVL.

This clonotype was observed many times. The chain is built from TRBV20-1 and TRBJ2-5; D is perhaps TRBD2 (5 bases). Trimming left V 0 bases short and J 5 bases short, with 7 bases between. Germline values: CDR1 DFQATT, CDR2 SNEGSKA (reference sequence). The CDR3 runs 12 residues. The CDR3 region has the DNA TGCAGTGCTAGAGATCCGGGGGAGACCCAGTACTTC. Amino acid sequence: CSARDPGETQYF.

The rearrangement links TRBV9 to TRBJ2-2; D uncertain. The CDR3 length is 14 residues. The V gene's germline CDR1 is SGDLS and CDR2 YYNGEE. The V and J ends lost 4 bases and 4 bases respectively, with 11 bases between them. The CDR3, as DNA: TGTGCCAGCAGCCCCCTTGACGGCACCGGGGAGCTGTTTTTT. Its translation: CASSPLDGTGELFF.

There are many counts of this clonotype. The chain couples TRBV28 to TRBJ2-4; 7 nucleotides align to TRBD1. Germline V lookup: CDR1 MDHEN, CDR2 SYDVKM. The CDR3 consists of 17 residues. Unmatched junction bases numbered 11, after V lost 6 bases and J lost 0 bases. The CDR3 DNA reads TGTGCCAGCAGGCCGGGGACAGCCATCCTAGCCAAAAACATTCAGTACTTC. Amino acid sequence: CASRPGTAILAKNIQYF.

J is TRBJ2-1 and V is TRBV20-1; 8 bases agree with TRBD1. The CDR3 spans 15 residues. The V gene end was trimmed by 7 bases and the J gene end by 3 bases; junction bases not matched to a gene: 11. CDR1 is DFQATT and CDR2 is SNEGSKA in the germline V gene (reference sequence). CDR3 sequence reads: CSGGGRGPLYNEQFF. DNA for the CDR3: TGCAGTGGGGGTGGCAGGGGGCCCCTCTACAATGAGCAGTTCTTC.

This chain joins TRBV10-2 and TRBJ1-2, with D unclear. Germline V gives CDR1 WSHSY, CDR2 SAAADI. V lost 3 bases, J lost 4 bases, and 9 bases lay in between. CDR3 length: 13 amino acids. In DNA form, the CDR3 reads TGCGCCAGCAGTGACTCCCCAACCTATGGCTACACCTTC. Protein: CASSDSPTYGYTF.

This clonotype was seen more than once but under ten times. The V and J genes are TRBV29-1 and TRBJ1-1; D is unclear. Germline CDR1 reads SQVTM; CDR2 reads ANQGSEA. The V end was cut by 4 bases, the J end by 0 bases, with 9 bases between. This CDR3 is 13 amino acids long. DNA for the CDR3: TGCAGCGTTGTCGTACAGATGAACACTGAAGCTTTCTTT. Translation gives CSVVVQMNTEAFF.

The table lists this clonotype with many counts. The CDR3 is CASSAGTPGELFF. As DNA, the CDR3 is TGTGCCAGCAGTGCGGGGACACCCGGGGAGCTGTTTTTT. The chain uses TRBV6-1 and TRBJ2-2; weak D call: TRBD1 (6 bases). The V gene lost 4 bases and the J gene lost 6 bases, with 9 bases spanning the gap. CDR1 MNHNS and CDR2 SASEGT come from the germline V gene. The CDR3 extends over 13 amino acids.

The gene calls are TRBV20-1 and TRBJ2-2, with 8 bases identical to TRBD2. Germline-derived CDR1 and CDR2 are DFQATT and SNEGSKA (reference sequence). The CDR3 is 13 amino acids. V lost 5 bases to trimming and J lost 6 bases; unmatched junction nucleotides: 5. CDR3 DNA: TGCAGTGCTTGGTCGGGAGGGGCCGGGGAGCTGTTTTTT. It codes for CSAWSGGAGELFF.

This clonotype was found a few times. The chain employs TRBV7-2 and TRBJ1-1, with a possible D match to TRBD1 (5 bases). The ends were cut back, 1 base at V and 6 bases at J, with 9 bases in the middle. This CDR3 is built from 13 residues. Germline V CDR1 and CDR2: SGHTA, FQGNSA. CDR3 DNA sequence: TGTGCCAGCAGCTTAGTACCGACAGCTGAAGCTTTCTTT. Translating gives CASSLVPTAEAFF.

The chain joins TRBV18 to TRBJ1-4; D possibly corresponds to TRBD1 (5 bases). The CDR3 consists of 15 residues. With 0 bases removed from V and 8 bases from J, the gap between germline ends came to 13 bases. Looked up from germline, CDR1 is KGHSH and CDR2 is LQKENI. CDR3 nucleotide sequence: TGTGCCAGCTCACCACCGGAAGGGGTCCGAGAAAAACTGTTTTTT. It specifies CASSPPEGVREKLFF.

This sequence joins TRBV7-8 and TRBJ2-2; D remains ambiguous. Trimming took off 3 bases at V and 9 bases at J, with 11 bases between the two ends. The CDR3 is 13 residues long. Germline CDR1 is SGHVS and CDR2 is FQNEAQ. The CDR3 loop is CASSLSWQRELFF. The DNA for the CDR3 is TGTGCCAGCAGCTTGAGTTGGCAACGGGAGCTGTTTTTT.

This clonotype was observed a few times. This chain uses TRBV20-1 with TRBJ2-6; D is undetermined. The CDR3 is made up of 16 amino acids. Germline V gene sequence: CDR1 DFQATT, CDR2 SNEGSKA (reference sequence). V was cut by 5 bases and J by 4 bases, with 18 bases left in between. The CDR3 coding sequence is TGCAGTGCTTCTGGAAGGCAGCGTCTGGGGGCCAACGTCCTGACTTTC. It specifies CSASGRQRLGANVLTF.

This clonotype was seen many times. The CDR3 loop reads CASSFGISNGYTF. The CDR3 nucleotides are TGTGCCAGCAGTTTCGGCATTTCAAATGGCTACACCTTC. The chain is built from TRBV12-3 or TRBV12-4 and TRBJ1-2; no clear D. V lost 3 bases, J lost 6 bases, and 11 bases lay in between. The CDR3 spans 13 residues.

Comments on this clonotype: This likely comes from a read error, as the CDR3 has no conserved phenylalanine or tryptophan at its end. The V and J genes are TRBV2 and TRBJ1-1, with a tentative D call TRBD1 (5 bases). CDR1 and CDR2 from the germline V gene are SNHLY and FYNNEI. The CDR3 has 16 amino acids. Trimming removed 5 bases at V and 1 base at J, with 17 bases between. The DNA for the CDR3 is TGTGCCAGCAGTTTATGGCACGGGGCGGGGAACACTGAAGCTTTCACT. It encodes CASSLWHGAGNTEAFT.

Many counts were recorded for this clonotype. CDR3 bases: TGTGCCAGCAGTTACCGCTCCACCCAGCCCCAGCATTTT. It codes for CASSYRSTQPQHF. The chain couples TRBV2 to TRBJ1-5; D unresolved. CDR1 and CDR2 from the germline V gene are SNHLY and FYNNEI. Trimming removed 5 bases at V and 7 bases at J, with 12 bases between. This CDR3 is 13 amino acids long.

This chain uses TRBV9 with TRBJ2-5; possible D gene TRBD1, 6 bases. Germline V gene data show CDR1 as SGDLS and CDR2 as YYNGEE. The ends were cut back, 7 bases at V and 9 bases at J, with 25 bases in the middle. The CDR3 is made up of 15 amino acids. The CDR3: CASGTSGRTEGAQYF. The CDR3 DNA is TGTGCCAGCGGCACGAGTGGGCGGACCGAGGGGGCCCAGTACTTC. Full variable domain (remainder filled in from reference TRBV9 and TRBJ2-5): DSGVTQTPKHLITATGQRVTLRCSPRSGDLSVYWYQQSLDQGLQFLIQYYNGEERAKGNILERFSAQQFPDLHSELNLSSLELGDSALYFCASGTSGRTEGAQYFGPGTRLLVL.

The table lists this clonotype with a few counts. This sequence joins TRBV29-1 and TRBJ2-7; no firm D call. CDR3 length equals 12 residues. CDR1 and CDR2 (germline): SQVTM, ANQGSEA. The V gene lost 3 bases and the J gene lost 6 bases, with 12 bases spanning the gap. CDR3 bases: TGCAGCGTTGAGCTGGGTCTGGGCGAGCAGTACTTC. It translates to CSVELGLGEQYF.

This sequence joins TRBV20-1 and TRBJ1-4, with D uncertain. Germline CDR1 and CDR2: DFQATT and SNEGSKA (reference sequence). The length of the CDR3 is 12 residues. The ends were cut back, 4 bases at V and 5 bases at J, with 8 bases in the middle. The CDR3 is CSAIGLNEKLFF. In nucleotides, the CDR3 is TGCAGTGCTATAGGGCTAAATGAAAAACTGTTTTTT.

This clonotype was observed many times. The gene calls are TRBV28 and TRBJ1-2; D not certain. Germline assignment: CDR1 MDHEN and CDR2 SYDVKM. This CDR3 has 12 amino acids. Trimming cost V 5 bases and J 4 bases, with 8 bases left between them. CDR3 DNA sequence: TGTGCCAGCAGTAAGGGTCTCTATGGCTACACCTTC. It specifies CASSKGLYGYTF.